The rows below give T cell receptor beta chains drawn from one sample of a study of HIV-infected patients and healthy controls. MiXCR, applied by TCRdb to the 5' RACE reads, yields one record per CDR3 protein. This sample yields 17,000 or so distinct CDR3 sequences, of which 5.5% are seen a single time; 1.9% belongs to the top ten. Material: blood. The source is an adult in good health. Each CDR3 is given with its conserved first and last residue. The order of the fields is J gene, clone size, D gene, CDR3 length, V gene, CDR3 DNA, CDR3 protein. D genes are given only for firm matches. Some rows mark clone size as missing; the rest say once, few, many or name a class of expanded clone.

TRBJ1-5,many,-,16,TRBV7-2,TGTGCCAGCAGCTCCGGCCGGTCCCGAAGCAATCAGCCCCAGCATTTT,CASSSGRSRSNQPQHF
TRBJ2-3,medium-sized,-,12,TRBV29-1,TGCGTCGTAGGGTCCCGCACAGATACGCAGTATTTT,CVVGSRTDTQYF
TRBJ1-2,many,-,12,TRBV7-2,TGTGCCAGCAGCGAGCAAGTCTATGGCTACACCTTC,CASSEQVYGYTF
TRBJ2-4,-,TRBD1,17,TRBV4-3,TGCGCCAGCAGCCAAGAGCCCCCGGGACAGGGGGCCGACATTCAGTACTTC,CASSQEPPGQGADIQYF
TRBJ2-2,medium-sized,TRBD1,17,TRBV12-3/TRBV12-4,TGTGCCAGCAGTTTAAGCCCGGGACAGGGTAACACCGGGGAGCTGTTTTTT,CASSLSPGQGNTGELFF
TRBJ1-5,many,-,15,TRBV5-1,TGCGCCAGCAGCTTGGGCTACGGGAGCAATCAGCCCCAGCATTTT,CASSLGYGSNQPQHF
TRBJ1-1,many,-,14,TRBV14,TGTGCCAGCAGCCAAGGGAGGTGGGGGAAAGACGCTTTCTTT,CASSQGRWGKDAFF
TRBJ2-3,many,-,14,TRBV24-1,TGTGCCACCAGTGACCCCCGAGCCACAGATACGCAGTATTTT,CATSDPRATDTQYF
TRBJ1-4,many,TRBD1,14,TRBV18,TGTGCCAGCTCACCAGGGACAGCTAATGAAAAACTGTTTTTT,CASSPGTANEKLFF
TRBJ2-5,medium-sized,-,15,TRBV2,TGTGCCAGCAGTGAAGATATAAGGGCTCAAGAGACCCAGTACTTC,CASSEDIRAQETQYF
TRBJ1-5,many,TRBD1,16,TRBV15,TGTGCCACCAGCAGAGATGGGACAGGGTTAGACCAGCCCCAGCATTTT,CATSRDGTGLDQPQHF
TRBJ2-1,many,-,16,TRBV20-1,TGCAGTGCTAGAGACCTGTTGCGAGCGGCTGACAATGAGCAGTTCTTC,CSARDLLRAADNEQFF
TRBJ1-6,many,-,15,TRBV5-1,TGCGCCAGCAGCTTGGAGGGTCACCCCTATTTACCCCTCCACTTT,CASSLEGHPYLPLHF
TRBJ1-1,many,-,14,TRBV15,TGTGCCACCAGCTGGGGATTATCGGGGACTGAAGCTTTCTTT,CATSWGLSGTEAFF
TRBJ2-7,many,TRBD1,16,TRBV7-9,TGTGCCAGCAGCCACAAAAAGAGGACAGGATACTACGAGCAGTACTTC,CASSHKKRTGYYEQYF
TRBJ2-3,once,TRBD2,16,TRBV19,TGTGCCAGTACCTGGCGCGGGGGTGCTAGCACAGATACGCAGTATTTT,CASTWRGGASTDTQYF
TRBJ2-7,many,-,14,TRBV5-1,TGCGCCAGCAGCCGTTTGACATCGGGCTACGAGCAGTACTTC,CASSRLTSGYEQYF
TRBJ1-1,many,-,14,TRBV7-2,TGTGCCAGCAGCCTTACAGCCCCTTCGACTGAAGCTTTCTTT,CASSLTAPSTEAFF
TRBJ1-2,-,TRBD1,16,TRBV19,TGTGCCAGTAGTCTGACAGGGGGCCTTTTCGTCTATGGCTACACCTTC,CASSLTGGLFVYGYTF
TRBJ1-5,many,-,13,TRBV27,TGTGCCAGCAGTTTAGTAGGAGATCAGCCCCAGCATTTT,CASSLVGDQPQHF
TRBJ2-2,many,TRBD1,16,TRBV5-4,TGTGCCAGCAGGAATTACAGGGGGCGGAACACCGGGGAGCTGTTTTTT,CASRNYRGRNTGELFF
TRBJ2-1,many,-,17,TRBV5-1,TGCGCCAGCTGCCTTCGTCGTCAACCAGGGGCCTACAATGAGCAGTTCTTC,CASCLRRQPGAYNEQFF
TRBJ1-2,many,-,17,TRBV5-4,TGTGCCAGCAGTCGCGGAGGCAGACAGACTTCTAACTATGGCTACACCTTC,CASSRGGRQTSNYGYTF
TRBJ2-6,many,-,15,TRBV11-1,TGTGCCAGCAGCATCGGGGCGCCTGGGGCCAACGTCCTGACTTTC,CASSIGAPGANVLTF
TRBJ2-1,medium-sized,-,15,TRBV19,TGTGCCAGTAGTCCCTCATGGCAGGCTAACAATGAGCAGTTCTTC,CASSPSWQANNEQFF
TRBJ2-1,many,TRBD1,14,TRBV28,TGTGCCAGCCAAGAGACGGGGACAGACAATGAGCAGTTCTTC,CASQETGTDNEQFF
TRBJ2-7,medium-sized,-,12,TRBV27,TGTGCCAGCAGGGGTGGGGGCGGAGAGCAGTACTTC,CASRGGGGEQYF
TRBJ1-4,-,TRBD1,12,TRBV7-9,TGTGCCAGCAGCTTAGCGGAGGGACAGATGTTTTTT,CASSLAEGQMFF
TRBJ2-7,many,TRBD2,17,TRBV14,TGTGCCAGCAGCCAAGGGGGACTAGCGGGGATGGAATACGAGCAGTACTTC,CASSQGGLAGMEYEQYF
TRBJ2-1,many,TRBD1,20,TRBV28,TGTGCCAGCAGGGTGGGGATGGGACAGGGGGTTACCAAAAGATACAATGAGCAGTTCTTC,CASRVGMGQGVTKRYNEQFF
TRBJ1-5,many,-,17,TRBV6-1,TGTGCCAGCAGTGTTCTGGGGGCGATTCCTAGCAATCAGCCCCAGCATTTT,CASSVLGAIPSNQPQHF
TRBJ2-7,many,TRBD1,15,TRBV20-1,TGCAGTGCTAGCAGCCCGGGACAGGGACCCTACGAGCAGTACTTC,CSASSPGQGPYEQYF